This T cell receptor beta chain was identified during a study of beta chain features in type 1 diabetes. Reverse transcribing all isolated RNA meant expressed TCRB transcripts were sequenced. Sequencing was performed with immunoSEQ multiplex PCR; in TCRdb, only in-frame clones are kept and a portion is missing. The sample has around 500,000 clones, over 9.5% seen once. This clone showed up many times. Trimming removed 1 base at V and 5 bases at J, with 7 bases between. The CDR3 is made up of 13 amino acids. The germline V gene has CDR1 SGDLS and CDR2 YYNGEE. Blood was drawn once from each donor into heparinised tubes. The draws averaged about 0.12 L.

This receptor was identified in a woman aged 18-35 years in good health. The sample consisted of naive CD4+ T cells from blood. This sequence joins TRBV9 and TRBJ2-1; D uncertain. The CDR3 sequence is CASSVIPNNEQFF. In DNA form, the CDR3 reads TGTGCCAGCAGCGTAATCCCGAACAATGAGCAGTTCTTC.